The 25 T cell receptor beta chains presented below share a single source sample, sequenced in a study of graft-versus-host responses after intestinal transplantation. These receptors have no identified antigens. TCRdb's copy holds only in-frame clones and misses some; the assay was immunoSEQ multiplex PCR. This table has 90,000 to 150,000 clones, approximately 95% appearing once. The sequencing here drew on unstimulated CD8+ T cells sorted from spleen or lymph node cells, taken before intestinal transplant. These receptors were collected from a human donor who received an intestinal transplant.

This CDR3 is CASGTETQYF. The CDR3 DNA reads as TGTGCCAGCGGAACAGAGACCCAGTACTTC. The V and J genes are TRBV6-6 and TRBJ2-5, with D unclear. The CDR3 has 10 amino acids. Germline V gene lookup returns CDR1 MNHNY and CDR2 SVGAGI (reference sequence). Trimming took 8 bases from V and 4 from J, leaving 5 bases between them.

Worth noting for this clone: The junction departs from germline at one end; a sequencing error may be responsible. CDR3: CASSLAGTAGNTIYF. The CDR3 DNA is TGTGCCAGCAGCCTAGCCGGGACGGCTGGAAACACCATATATTTT. The chain carries TRBV7-9 and TRBJ1-3; TRBD1 might be the D (5 bases). The CDR3 contains 15 residues. From germline, CDR1 is SEHNR and CDR2 FQNEAQ (reference sequence).

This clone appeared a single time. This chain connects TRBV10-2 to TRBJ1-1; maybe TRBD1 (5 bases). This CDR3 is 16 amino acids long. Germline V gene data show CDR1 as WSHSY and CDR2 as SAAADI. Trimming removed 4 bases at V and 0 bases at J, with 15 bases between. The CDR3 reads CASSAGTAKMNTEAFF. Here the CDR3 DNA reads TGCGCCAGCAGTGCGGGGACGGCTAAGATGAACACTGAAGCTTTCTTT.

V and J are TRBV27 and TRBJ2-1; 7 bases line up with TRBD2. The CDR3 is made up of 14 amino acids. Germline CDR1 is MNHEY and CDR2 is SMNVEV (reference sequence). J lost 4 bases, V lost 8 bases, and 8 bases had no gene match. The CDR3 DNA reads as TGTGCCAGCGTGGCTAGCGGAGCTTACAATGAGCAGTTCTTC. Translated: CASVASGAYNEQFF.

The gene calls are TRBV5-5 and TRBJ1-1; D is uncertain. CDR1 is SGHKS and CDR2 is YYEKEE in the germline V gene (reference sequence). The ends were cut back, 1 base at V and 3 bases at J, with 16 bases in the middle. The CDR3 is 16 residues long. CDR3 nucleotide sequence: TGTGCCAGCAGCTTGCTCGACCCGGGGTGGGACACTGAAGCTTTCTTT. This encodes CASSLLDPGWDTEAFF.

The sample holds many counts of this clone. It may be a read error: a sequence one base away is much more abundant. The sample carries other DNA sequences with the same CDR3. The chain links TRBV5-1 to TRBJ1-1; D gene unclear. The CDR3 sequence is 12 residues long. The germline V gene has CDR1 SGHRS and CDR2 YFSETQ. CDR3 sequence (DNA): TGTGCCAGCAGCTTGAGAGGGACTGAAGCTTTCTTT. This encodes CASSLRGTEAFF.

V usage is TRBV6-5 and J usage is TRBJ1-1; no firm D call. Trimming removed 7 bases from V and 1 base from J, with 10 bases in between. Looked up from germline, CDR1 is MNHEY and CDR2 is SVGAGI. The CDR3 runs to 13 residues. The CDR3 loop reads CASTLSENTEAFF. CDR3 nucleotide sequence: TGTGCCAGCACCCTCTCGGAGAACACTGAAGCTTTCTTT.

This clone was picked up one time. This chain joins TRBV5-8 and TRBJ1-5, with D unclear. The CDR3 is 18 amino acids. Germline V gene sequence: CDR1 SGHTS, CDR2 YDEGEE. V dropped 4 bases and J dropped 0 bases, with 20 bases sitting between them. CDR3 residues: CASSQDEDLPYSNQPQHF. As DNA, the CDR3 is TGTGCCAGCAGCCAGGACGAGGACTTGCCGTATAGCAATCAGCCCCAGCATTTT.

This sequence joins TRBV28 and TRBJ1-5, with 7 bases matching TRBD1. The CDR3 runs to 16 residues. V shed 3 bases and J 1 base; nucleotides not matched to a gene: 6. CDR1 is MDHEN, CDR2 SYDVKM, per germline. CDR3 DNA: TGTGCCAGCAGTTTCCTGACAGGGTACAGCAATCAGCCCCAGCATTTT. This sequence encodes CASSFLTGYSNQPQHF. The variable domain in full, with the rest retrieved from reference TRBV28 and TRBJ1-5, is DVKVTQSSRYLVKRTGEKVFLECVQDMDHENMFWYRQDPGLGLRLIYFSYDVKMKEKGDIPEGYSVSREKKERFSLILESASTNQTSMYLCASSFLTGYSNQPQHFGDGTRLSIL.

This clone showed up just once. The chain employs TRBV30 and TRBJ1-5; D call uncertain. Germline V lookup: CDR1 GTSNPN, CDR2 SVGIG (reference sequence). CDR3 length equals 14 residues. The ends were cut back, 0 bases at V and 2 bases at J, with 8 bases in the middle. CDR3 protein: CAWSVSGGNQPQHF. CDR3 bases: TGTGCCTGGAGTGTAAGCGGGGGCAATCAGCCCCAGCATTTT.

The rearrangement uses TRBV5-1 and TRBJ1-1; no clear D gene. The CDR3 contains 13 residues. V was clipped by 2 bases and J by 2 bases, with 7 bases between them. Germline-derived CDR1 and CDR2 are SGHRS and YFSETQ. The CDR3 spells CASSLTVNTEAFF. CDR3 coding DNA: TGCGCCAGCAGCTTAACGGTAAACACTGAAGCTTTCTTT.

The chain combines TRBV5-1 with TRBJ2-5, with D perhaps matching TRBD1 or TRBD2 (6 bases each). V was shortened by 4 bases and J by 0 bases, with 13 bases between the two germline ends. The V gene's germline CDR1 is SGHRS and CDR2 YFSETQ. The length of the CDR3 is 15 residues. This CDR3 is CASSGPGAHQETQYF. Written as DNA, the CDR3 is TGCGCCAGCAGCGGGCCGGGGGCTCACCAAGAGACCCAGTACTTC.

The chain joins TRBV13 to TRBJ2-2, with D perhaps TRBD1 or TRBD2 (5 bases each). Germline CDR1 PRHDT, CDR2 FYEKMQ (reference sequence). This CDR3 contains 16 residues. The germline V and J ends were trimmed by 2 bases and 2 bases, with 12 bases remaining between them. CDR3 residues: CASSLRGGLNTGELFF. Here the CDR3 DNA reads TGTGCCAGCAGCTTACGGGGCGGGCTTAACACCGGGGAGCTGTTTTTT.

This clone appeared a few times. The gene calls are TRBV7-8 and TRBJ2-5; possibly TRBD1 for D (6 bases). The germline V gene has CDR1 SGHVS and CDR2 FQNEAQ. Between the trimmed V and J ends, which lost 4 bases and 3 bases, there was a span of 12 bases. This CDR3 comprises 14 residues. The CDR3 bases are TGTGCCAGCAGCTCAGAGTACAGGGAAGAGACCCAGTACTTC. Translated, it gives CASSSEYREETQYF.

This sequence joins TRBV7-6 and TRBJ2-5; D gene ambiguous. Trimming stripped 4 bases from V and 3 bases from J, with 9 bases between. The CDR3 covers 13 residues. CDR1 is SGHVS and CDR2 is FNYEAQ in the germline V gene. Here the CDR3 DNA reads TGTGCCAGCAGCTCAAAGACCGAAGAGACCCAGTACTTC. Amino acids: CASSSKTEETQYF. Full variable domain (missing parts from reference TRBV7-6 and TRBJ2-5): GAGVSQSPRYKVTKRGQDVALRCDPISGHVSLYWYRQALGQGPEFLTYFNYEAQQDKSGLPNDRFSAERPEGSISTLTIQRTEQRDSAMYRCASSSKTEETQYFGPGTRLLVL.

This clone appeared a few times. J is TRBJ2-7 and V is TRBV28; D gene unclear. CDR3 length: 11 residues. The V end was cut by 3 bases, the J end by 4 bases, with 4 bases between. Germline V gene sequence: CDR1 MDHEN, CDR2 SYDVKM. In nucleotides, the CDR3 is TGTGCCAGCAGTTTTGGATACGAGCAGTACTTC. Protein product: CASSFGYEQYF.

CDR3 protein: CASGPPTGTGLYGYTF. DNA for the CDR3: TGTGCTAGTGGACCCCCCACCGGGACAGGGCTCTATGGCTACACCTTC. The chain links TRBV12-5 to TRBJ1-2, with TRBD1 identical over 9 bases. V was pared by 6 bases and J by 4 bases, with 12 bases of the junction left unmatched. There are 16 residues in the CDR3. CDR1 and CDR2 from the germline V gene are LGHNT and FRNRAP.

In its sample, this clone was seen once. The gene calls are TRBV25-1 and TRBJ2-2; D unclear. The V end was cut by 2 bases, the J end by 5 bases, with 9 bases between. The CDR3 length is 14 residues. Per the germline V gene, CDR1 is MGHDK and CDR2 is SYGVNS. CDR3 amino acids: CASSEGGWTGELFF. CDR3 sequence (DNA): TGTGCCAGCAGTGAAGGTGGTTGGACCGGGGAGCTGTTTTTT.

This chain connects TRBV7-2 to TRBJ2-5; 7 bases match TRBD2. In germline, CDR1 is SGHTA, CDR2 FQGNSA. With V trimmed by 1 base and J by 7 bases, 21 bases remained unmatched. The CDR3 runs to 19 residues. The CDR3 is CASSLGSLWDGAPGGTQYF. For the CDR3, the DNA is TGTGCCAGCAGCTTAGGGTCCTTGTGGGACGGGGCCCCGGGGGGGACCCAGTACTTC.

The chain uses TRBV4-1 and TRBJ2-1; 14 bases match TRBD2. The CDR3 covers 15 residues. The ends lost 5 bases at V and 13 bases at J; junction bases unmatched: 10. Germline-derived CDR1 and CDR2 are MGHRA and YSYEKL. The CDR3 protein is CASSEGLAGEPTQFF. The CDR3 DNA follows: TGCGCCAGCAGCGAGGGACTAGCGGGAGAACCTACACAGTTCTTC.

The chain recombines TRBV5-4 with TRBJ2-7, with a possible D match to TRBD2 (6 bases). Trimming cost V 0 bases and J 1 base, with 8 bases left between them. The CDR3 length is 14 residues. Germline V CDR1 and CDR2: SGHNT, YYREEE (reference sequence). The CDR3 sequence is CASSLAGESYEQYF. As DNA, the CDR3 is TGTGCCAGCAGCTTGGCGGGAGAGTCCTACGAGCAGTACTTC. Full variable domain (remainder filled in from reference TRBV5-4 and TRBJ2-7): ETGVTQSPTHLIKTRGQQVTLRCSSQSGHNTVSWYQQALGQGPQFIFQYYREEENGRGNFPPRFSGLQFPNYSSELNVNALELDDSALYLCASSLAGESYEQYFGPGTRLTVT.

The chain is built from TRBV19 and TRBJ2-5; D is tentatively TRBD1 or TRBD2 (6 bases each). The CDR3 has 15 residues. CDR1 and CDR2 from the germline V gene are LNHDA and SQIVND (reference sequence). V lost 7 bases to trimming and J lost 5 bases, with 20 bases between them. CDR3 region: CASTSEWGAGETQYF. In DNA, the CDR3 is TGTGCCAGTACCTCCGAATGGGGGGCGGGGGAGACCCAGTACTTC.

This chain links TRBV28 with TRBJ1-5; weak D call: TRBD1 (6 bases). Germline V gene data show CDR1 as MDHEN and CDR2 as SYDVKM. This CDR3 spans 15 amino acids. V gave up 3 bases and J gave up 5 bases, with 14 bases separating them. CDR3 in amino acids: CASSFYRESDQPQHF. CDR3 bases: TGTGCCAGCAGTTTCTACAGGGAATCCGATCAGCCCCAGCATTTT.

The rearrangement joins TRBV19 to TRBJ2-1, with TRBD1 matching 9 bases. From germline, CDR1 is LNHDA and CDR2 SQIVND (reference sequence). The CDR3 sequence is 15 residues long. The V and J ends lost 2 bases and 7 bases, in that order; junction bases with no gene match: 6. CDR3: CASSIKGQGWNEQFF. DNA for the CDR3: TGTGCCAGTAGTATAAAGGGACAGGGATGGAATGAGCAGTTCTTC.

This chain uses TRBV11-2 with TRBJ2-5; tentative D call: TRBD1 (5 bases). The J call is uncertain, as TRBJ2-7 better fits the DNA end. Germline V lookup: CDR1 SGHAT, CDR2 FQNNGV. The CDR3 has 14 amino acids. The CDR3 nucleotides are TGTGCCAGCAGCTTAGGTCAGGGCATCTACGAGCAGTACTTC. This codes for CASSLGQGIYEQYF.